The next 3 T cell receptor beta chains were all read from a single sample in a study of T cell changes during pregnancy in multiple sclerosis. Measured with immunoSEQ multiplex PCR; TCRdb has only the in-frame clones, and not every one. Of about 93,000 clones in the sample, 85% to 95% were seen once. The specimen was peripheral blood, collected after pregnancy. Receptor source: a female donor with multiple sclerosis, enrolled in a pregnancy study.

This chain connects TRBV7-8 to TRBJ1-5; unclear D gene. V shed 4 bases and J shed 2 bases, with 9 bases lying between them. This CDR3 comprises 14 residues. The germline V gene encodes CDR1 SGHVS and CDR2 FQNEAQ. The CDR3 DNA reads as TGTGCCAGCAGCTCCTTAGTTGGCAATCAGCCCCAGCATTTT. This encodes CASSSLVGNQPQHF.

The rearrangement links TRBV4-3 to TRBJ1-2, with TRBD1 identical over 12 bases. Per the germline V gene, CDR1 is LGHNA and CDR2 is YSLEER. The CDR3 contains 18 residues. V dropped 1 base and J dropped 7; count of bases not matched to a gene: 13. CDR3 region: CASSQVPIPGTGGTGYTF. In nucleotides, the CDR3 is TGCGCCAGCAGCCAAGTGCCAATACCCGGGACAGGGGGCACTGGCTACACCTTC.

The CDR3 region has the DNA TGTGCCAGCAGTGAACGGGACAGGGGGGGCTACACCTTC. Its protein is CASSERDRGGYTF. This sequence joins TRBV2 and TRBJ1-2; 11 bases agree with TRBD1. The junction had 1 base not matched to a gene; V was cut back by 2 bases and J by 8 bases. CDR3 length equals 13 residues. Per the germline V gene, CDR1 is SNHLY and CDR2 is FYNNEI.